Listed below are T cell receptor beta chains from one sample, sequenced in a study of PD-1 blockade in mismatch repair-deficient tumors. Sequenced by immunoSEQ multiplex PCR; TCRdb stores in-frame clones only, minus some. The data contain approximately 50,000 clones, 78% of them singletons. Sample: peripheral blood, taken 4 weeks after starting pembrolizumab. These receptor sequences come from an adult with mismatch repair-deficient cancer. Each CDR3 is given with its conserved first and last residue. Fields, in order: clone size, D gene, J gene, CDR3 length, V gene, CDR3 DNA, CDR3 protein. D genes are given only for firm matches. Rows give clone size only sometimes, using once, few, many, or a class for an expanded clone.

>once|TRBD2|TRBJ2-2|14|TRBV5-1
TGCGCCAGCAGCTTAGCGGGAGGCACCGGGGAGCTGTTTTTT
CASSLAGGTGELFF
>.|TRBD2|TRBJ2-1|17|TRBV5-1
TGCGCCAGCAGCTTCTCCGGGACTAGCGGGAGTCGTAGTGAGCAGTTCTTC
CASSFSGTSGSRSEQFF
>.|TRBD1|TRBJ1-5|15|TRBV6-6
TGTGCCAGCAGTTACGGGACAGGGGTAGATCAGCCCCAGCATTTT
CASSYGTGVDQPQHF
>.|.|TRBJ2-1|14|TRBV6-6
TGTGCCAGCAGTTACTCTAGTCCCGACGGTGAGCAGTTCTTC
CASSYSSPDGEQFF
>.|TRBD1|TRBJ1-5|14|TRBV10-3
TGTGCCATCAGTGCCGACAGGGAGAATCAGCCCCAGCATTTT
CAISADRENQPQHF
>.|TRBD2|TRBJ2-3|16|TRBV5-1
TGCGCCAGCAGCTTGGGACTAGCGGGAAGTATGGATACGCAGTATTTT
CASSLGLAGSMDTQYF
>.|TRBD1|TRBJ1-2|12|TRBV11-2
TGTGCCAGCAGCTTAGCGGGACAGGGGGACACCTTC
CASSLAGQGDTF
>.|.|TRBJ1-5|19|TRBV27
TGTGCCAGCAGTTCGGCCATATCGGGGATTGGGGCTAGCAATCAGCCCCAGCATTTT
CASSSAISGIGASNQPQHF
>once|TRBD1|TRBJ2-1|19|TRBV4-2
TGTGCCAGCAGCCCACGGACAGGGCAAGCTTTGAACTCCTACAATGAGCAGTTCTTC
CASSPRTGQALNSYNEQFF
>.|TRBD1|TRBJ1-1|17|TRBV5-4
TGTGCCAGCAGCTCGGGACAGGGATACACGGAGGGCGCTGAAGCTTTCTTT
CASSSGQGYTEGAEAFF
>once|TRBD1|TRBJ2-3|14|TRBV29-1
TGCAGCGTCCCCCCCGGACAGGGGGAAGATACGCAGTATTTT
CSVPPGQGEDTQYF
>.|.|TRBJ2-7|15|TRBV9
TGTGCCAGCAGCGCCTCGGACTCGAGCTCCTACGAGCAGTACTTC
CASSASDSSSYEQYF
>.|.|TRBJ1-4|13|TRBV18
TGTGCCAGCTCTTGGAGGGGTGACGAAAAACTGTTTTTT
CASSWRGDEKLFF
>few|.|TRBJ2-5|12|TRBV30
TGTGCCTGGGGGTTGGGCCAAGAGACCCAGTACTTC
CAWGLGQETQYF
>.|.|TRBJ2-7|15|TRBV27
TGTGCCAGCAGTTCCAGGCCCGGACAGATCTACGAGCAGTACTTC
CASSSRPGQIYEQYF
>.|.|TRBJ1-1|13|TRBV2
TGTGCCAGCAGTGAACCGGGGACTAGGGAAGCTTTCTTT
CASSEPGTREAFF
>.|.|TRBJ2-3|10|TRBV7-7
TGTGCCACGAAACCAGATACGCAGTATTTT
CATKPDTQYF
>.|.|TRBJ1-4|13|TRBV5-8
TGTGCCAGCAGCTTGGCCGGAGTTGAAAAACTGTTTTTT
CASSLAGVEKLFF
>.|.|TRBJ2-7|15|TRBV14
TGTGCCAGCAGCCAAGTGACAGGTGATGGGGGCGAGCAGTACTTC
CASSQVTGDGGEQYF
>.|.|TRBJ1-1|15|TRBV2
TGTGCCAGCAGGGCTGTGTCGGGGCTTGTCTCTGAAGCTTTCTTT
CASRAVSGLVSEAFF
>.|.|TRBJ1-1|14|TRBV5-5
TGTGCCAGCAGCTTGGTGGGTCAGAGCACTGAAGCTTTCTTT
CASSLVGQSTEAFF
>.|.|TRBJ2-7|15|TRBV7-3
TGTGCCAGCAGCTTAAGCGGGGCAGGGGTAGACGAGCAGTACTTC
CASSLSGAGVDEQYF
>.|.|TRBJ2-1|14|TRBV2
TGTGCCAGCAGTGATGCCGCAGGCCACAATGAGCAGTTCTTC
CASSDAAGHNEQFF
>.|.|TRBJ2-7|16|TRBV4-1
TGCGCCAGCAGCCAAGTACGCAGTTTCATGTCCTACGAGCAGTACTTC
CASSQVRSFMSYEQYF
>.|.|TRBJ2-3|14|TRBV30
TGTGCCTGGAGTGTGCGGACTAGCACAGATACGCAGTATTTT
CAWSVRTSTDTQYF
>.|.|TRBJ2-7|11|TRBV20-1
TGCAGTGCTAGAGGGAGCTACGAGCAGTACTTC
CSARGSYEQYF
>.|.|TRBJ1-5|15|TRBV18
TGTGCCAGCTCACCGGGTTCGCAGGGGAGTCAGCCCCAGCATTTT
CASSPGSQGSQPQHF
>once|TRBD1|TRBJ2-2|16|TRBV5-1
TGCGCCAGCAGCTTGAGACAGGGCGGTAATACCGGGGAGCTGTTTTTT
CASSLRQGGNTGELFF
>.|.|TRBJ2-5|15|TRBV7-6
TGTGCCAGCAGACCCTCTTTATGGTACCAAGAGACCCAGTACTTC
CASRPSLWYQETQYF
>.|.|TRBJ2-1|16|TRBV4-1
TGCGCCAGCAGCCAAAGTTTGGAGGTAGCCTACAATGAGCAGTTCTTC
CASSQSLEVAYNEQFF
>.|TRBD1|TRBJ1-1|16|TRBV5-1
TGCGCCAGCAGCTCCTACAGGGGATTAGGGAACACTGAAGCTTTCTTT
CASSSYRGLGNTEAFF
>.|TRBD1|TRBJ1-5|16|TRBV7-8
TGTGCCAGCAGCCGACGACAGGGAATTAGCAATCAGCCCCAGCATTTT
CASSRRQGISNQPQHF
>.|.|TRBJ1-2|14|TRBV7-9
TGTGCCAGCAGCCCACCGGGAGGCGGCTATGGCTACACCTTC
CASSPPGGGYGYTF
>.|.|TRBJ1-3|14|TRBV7-6
TGTGCCAGCAGCTTAGGGGGATCTGGAAACACCATATATTTT
CASSLGGSGNTIYF
>.|.|TRBJ2-7|16|TRBV5-6
TGTGCCAGCAGCTTGGCTTGGCACAGGAGCTCCTACGAGCAGTACTTC
CASSLAWHRSSYEQYF
>.|.|TRBJ2-1|13|TRBV10-3
TGTGCCATCGACGGTGATAGCATCTATGAGCAGTTCTTC
CAIDGDSIYEQFF